This T cell receptor (beta chain) was sequenced in a study of metastatic and nonmetastatic thyroid tumors. TCRdb reprocessed the PCR reads using MiXCR. The data show about 15,000 clones, under 30% seen once. Germline V gene sequence: CDR1 SEHNR, CDR2 FQNEAQ (reference sequence). V was cut by 2 bases and J by 9 bases, with 16 bases left in between. CDR3 length: 14 amino acids. All patients were untreated before thyroid surgery. This chain connects TRBV7-9 to TRBJ1-1; the D is unclear. This TCR came from a female donor with papillary thyroid cancer or a benign thyroid nodule (not recorded which). Some clones in this sample may be carry-over from other donors' samples. Sequences were obtained from adjacent normal tissue. The CDR3: CASSLFSGTPQAFF. CDR3 nucleotides: TGTGCCAGCAGCTTATTTAGTGGCACACCTCAAGCTTTCTTT.